Following are 26 T cell receptor beta chains from one sample sequenced in a study of cytomegalovirus exposure and HLA in healthy donors. Some clones are missing from TCRdb's copy, which holds only in-frame ones; the method was immunoSEQ multiplex PCR. The profile covers approximately 220,000 clones, with approximately 80% appearing a single time and more than 13% taken by the ten largest. The sequencing input was PBMCs. These receptors were collected from a woman younger than 45 in good health and CMV-seropositive.

The chain couples TRBV11-3 to TRBJ2-1; D possibly corresponds to TRBD2 (5 bases). The germline V and J ends were trimmed by 2 bases and 5 bases, with 16 bases remaining between them. The germline CDR1 and CDR2 sequences are SGHNT and YENEEA. This CDR3 has 16 amino acids. CDR3 protein: CASSLRRWLSDNEQFF. In DNA, the CDR3 is TGTGCCAGCAGCTTAAGGAGGTGGCTATCCGACAATGAGCAGTTCTTC.

The chain couples TRBV30 to TRBJ2-7; TRBD2 matches at 10 bases. Trimming took 0 bases from V and 8 from J; bases not matched to a gene: 4. The CDR3 is 13 amino acids. From germline, CDR1 is GTSNPN and CDR2 SVGIG (reference sequence). CDR3 residues: CAWSVGTSVKQYF. The CDR3 nucleotides read TGTGCCTGGAGTGTAGGGACTAGCGTCAAGCAGTACTTC.

This chain uses TRBV29-1 with TRBJ1-1; D gene uncertain. The length of the CDR3 is 11 residues. Germline V lookup: CDR1 SQVTM, CDR2 ANQGSEA. Trimming shortened V by 1 base and J by 1 base, and 1 base separated the two germline ends. In DNA form, the CDR3 reads TGCAGCGTTGAAGGGAACACTGAAGCTTTCTTT. It encodes CSVEGNTEAFF.

The chain has TRBV6-6 and TRBJ2-5; 8 bases align to TRBD2. With 6 bases clipped from V and 1 base from J, the junction kept 10 bases outside the gene matches. The length of the CDR3 is 16 residues. Germline CDR1 MNHNY, CDR2 SVGAGI (reference sequence). CDR3 DNA sequence: TGTGCCAGCAGGAGACAGCGGGAGAAGGGCCAAGAGACCCAGTACTTC. Protein: CASRRQREKGQETQYF.

The DNA of the CDR3 is TGTGCCAGCAGCTTAGGACAGGCGTACTATGGCTACACCTTC. This gives the protein CASSLGQAYYGYTF. The chain has TRBV7-2 and TRBJ1-2, with a possible D match to TRBD1 (6 bases). The V end was cut by 1 base, the J end by 3 bases, with 9 bases between. The CDR3 is 14 amino acids. Looked up from germline, CDR1 is SGHTA and CDR2 is FQGNSA.

The rearrangement links TRBV5-4 to TRBJ2-5; 7 bases are shared with TRBD2. Per germline, CDR1 SGHNT and CDR2 YYREEE (reference sequence). V shed 3 bases, J shed 1 base, and the junction held 6 bases outside the gene matches. The CDR3 length is 15 residues. CDR3: CASSSKLATQETQYF. In nucleotides, the CDR3 is TGTGCCAGCAGCTCAAAACTAGCGACCCAAGAGACCCAGTACTTC.

The sample holds one count of this clone. This sequence joins TRBV6-1 and TRBJ1-2, with D hard to call. The CDR3 runs 12 residues. V gave up 2 bases and J gave up 7 bases, with 8 bases separating them. Per germline, CDR1 MNHNS and CDR2 SASEGT. This CDR3 reads CASSENLIGYTF. DNA for the CDR3: TGTGCCAGCAGTGAAAATCTGATTGGCTACACCTTC.

This clone was detected only once. The chain combines TRBV6-5 with TRBJ2-3; no clear D gene. CDR3 length: 14 residues. Germline lookup yields CDR1 MNHEY and CDR2 SVGAGI. Trimming took off 6 bases at V and 11 bases at J, with 21 bases between the two ends. The CDR3 DNA reads as TGTGCCAGCAGCCGGTCTCAGTCGTCGAGTGGGCAGTATTTT. Translation gives CASSRSQSSSGQYF.

The chain uses TRBV20-1 and TRBJ2-7; D not certain. From germline, CDR1 is DFQATT and CDR2 SNEGSKA (reference sequence). There are 10 residues in the CDR3. V was pared by 1 base and J by 5 bases, with 3 bases between. The DNA of the CDR3 is TGCAGTGCTAGAGGGAACGAGCAGTACTTC. Protein product: CSARGNEQYF.

The CDR3 nucleotides are TGTGCCAGCAGTTACAGGGCCGGTGGCTACACCTTC. Amino acid sequence: CASSYRAGGYTF. This chain links TRBV6-5 with TRBJ1-2; no clear D. Germline-derived CDR1 and CDR2 are MNHEY and SVGAGI. V was pared by 2 bases and J by 7 bases, with 8 bases between. The CDR3 loop spans 12 amino acids.

The chain carries TRBV5-1 and TRBJ2-3; 9 nucleotides agree with TRBD2. V was clipped by 0 bases and J by 5 bases; unmatched bases: 4. CDR1 and CDR2 from the germline V gene are SGHRS and YFSETQ. The CDR3 spans 15 residues. The CDR3 here is CASSLVSGREDTQYF. CDR3 coding DNA: TGCGCCAGCAGCTTGGTTAGCGGGAGAGAAGATACGCAGTATTTT.

The V call is TRBV29-1, the J call TRBJ2-1, with 8 bases lining up with TRBD1. CDR1 and CDR2 (germline): SQVTM, ANQGSEA. V lost 5 bases, J lost 8 bases, and 8 bases stayed unmatched. The CDR3 contains 13 residues. CDR3 in DNA: TGCAGCGTTAAGGACAGGGTCGGGGATGAGCAGTTCTTC. As protein: CSVKDRVGDEQFF.

The chain carries TRBV6-5 and TRBJ2-7; 8 bases are a match to TRBD1. V dropped 4 bases and J dropped 3; count of bases not matched to a gene: 5. The CDR3 is 14 residues long. Germline lookup yields CDR1 MNHEY and CDR2 SVGAGI. In DNA form, the CDR3 reads TGTGCCAGCAGTTCGAAAGGACAGGGCTACGAGCAGTACTTC. It translates to CASSSKGQGYEQYF.

The chain recombines TRBV9 with TRBJ1-3, with D hard to call. The ends were cut back, 5 bases at V and 2 bases at J, with 11 bases in the middle. The CDR3 contains 14 residues. The V gene's germline CDR1 is SGDLS and CDR2 YYNGEE. The CDR3 nucleotides are TGTGCCAGCAGTGCCGTTCAGCCTGGAAACACCATATATTTT. It is translated as CASSAVQPGNTIYF. The entire variable domain, with the rest obtained from reference TRBV9 and TRBJ1-3, is as follows: DSGVTQTPKHLITATGQRVTLRCSPRSGDLSVYWYQQSLDQGLQFLIQYYNGEERAKGNILERFSAQQFPDLHSELNLSSLELGDSALYFCASSAVQPGNTIYFGEGSWLTVV.

The chain links TRBV6-5 to TRBJ1-2, with D perhaps matching TRBD1 (6 bases). The CDR3 sequence is 13 residues long. The V end was cut by 7 bases, the J end by 8 bases, with 17 bases between. Germline V lookup: CDR1 MNHEY, CDR2 SVGAGI. DNA for the CDR3: TGTGCCAGCACCCGGACAGTGATGGGAGGCTACACCTTC. It specifies CASTRTVMGGYTF.

The genes are TRBV5-1 and TRBJ1-3; the D is unclear. The CDR3 runs 16 residues. V lost 4 bases, J lost 3 bases, and 17 bases lay in between. In germline, CDR1 is SGHRS, CDR2 YFSETQ. CDR3 loop: CASSPGLLLLGNTIYF. The CDR3 DNA sequence: TGCGCCAGCAGCCCCGGACTGCTCCTACTTGGAAACACCATATATTTT.

Only one count was recorded for this clone. This chain uses TRBV14 with TRBJ2-1; TRBD2 matches at 7 bases. Losses at the gene ends were 3 bases for V and 0 bases for J; bases not matched to a gene: 2. CDR3 size: 15 residues. Per the germline V gene, CDR1 is SGHDN and CDR2 is FVKESK. The CDR3 DNA is TGTGCCAGCAGCCAGTTAGCGGGCTCCTACAATGAGCAGTTCTTC. Residues: CASSQLAGSYNEQFF.

This chain connects TRBV30 to TRBJ2-1, with 8 bases fitting TRBD2. CDR1 and CDR2 (germline): GTSNPN, SVGIG (reference sequence). This CDR3 comprises 16 residues. V dropped 1 base and J dropped 2; count of bases not matched to a gene: 7. This CDR3 is CAWSALSGGTYNEQFF. The CDR3 nucleotides read TGTGCCTGGAGTGCACTTTCGGGAGGGACCTACAATGAGCAGTTCTTC.

The chain carries TRBV14 and TRBJ2-7; TRBD2 might be the D (6 bases). From germline, CDR1 is SGHDN and CDR2 FVKESK. Trimming shortened V by 4 bases and J by 4 bases, and 14 bases separated the two germline ends. The CDR3 loop spans 14 amino acids. CDR3 sequence: CASSRAGFDYEQYF. The DNA for the CDR3 is TGTGCCAGCAGCCGTGCGGGATTTGATTACGAGCAGTACTTC.

The rearrangement links TRBV4-3 to TRBJ2-5, with D perhaps matching TRBD1 or TRBD2 (6 bases each). CDR3 size: 15 residues. Germline values: CDR1 LGHNA, CDR2 YSLEER. Trimming cost V 0 bases and J 3 bases, with 11 bases left between them. The CDR3 DNA is TGCGCCAGCAGCCAAGAGGGGGGCAGGGAAGAGACCCAGTACTTC. It yields the protein CASSQEGGREETQYF.

The rearrangement uses TRBV19 and TRBJ2-7; either TRBD1 or TRBD2 may supply D (7 bases each). CDR1 is LNHDA and CDR2 is SQIVND in the germline V gene (reference sequence). The CDR3 is made up of 14 amino acids. V was trimmed by 8 bases and J by 0 bases, leaving 14 bases between them. The CDR3 coding sequence is TGTGCCAGTGGGAGGGGGCCGAGCTCCTACGAGCAGTACTTC. It encodes CASGRGPSSYEQYF.

The chain has TRBV5-6 and TRBJ1-1; 9 bases line up with TRBD1. Germline V CDR1 and CDR2: SGHDT, YYEEEE. With V trimmed by 0 bases and J by 10 bases, 10 bases remained unmatched. The CDR3 is 15 amino acids. The CDR3, as DNA: TGTGCCAGCAGCTTGGGTACAGGGGGCGCTCCTGTAGCTTTCTTT. Its translation: CASSLGTGGAPVAFF. Full variable domain (remainder filled in from reference TRBV5-6 and TRBJ1-1): DAGVTQSPTHLIKTRGQQVTLRCSPKSGHDTVSWYQQALGQGPQFIFQYYEEEERQRGNFPDRFSGHQFPNYSSELNVNALLLGDSALYLCASSLGTGGAPVAFFGQGTRLTVV.

The rearrangement uses TRBV6-1 and TRBJ2-7, with TRBD1 matching 9 bases. Trimming removed 4 bases from V and 0 bases from J; junction bases left unmatched: 13. This CDR3 comprises 18 residues. Germline CDR1 and CDR2: MNHNS and SASEGT. In DNA, the CDR3 is TGTGCCAGCAGTGTTAGGTTAGCCGGGACAGGGATCTCCTACGAGCAGTACTTC. Residues: CASSVRLAGTGISYEQYF.

The V gene is TRBV28, the J gene TRBJ1-2; D remains unclear. The ends were cut back, 5 bases at V and 4 bases at J, with 17 bases in the middle. Germline loops: CDR1 MDHEN, CDR2 SYDVKM. The CDR3 totals 15 residues. The CDR3 nucleotides are TGTGCCAGCAGTACCTTTGATACATCGCCCTATGGCTACACCTTC. Translation: CASSTFDTSPYGYTF.

This rearrangement joins TRBV6-1 to TRBJ1-5; tentative D call: TRBD1 (5 bases). Germline CDR1 is MNHNS and CDR2 is SASEGT. The V gene lost 4 bases and the J gene lost 1 base, with 23 bases spanning the gap. The CDR3 extends over 19 amino acids. CDR3: CASSGPRDGRYWSNQPQHF. The CDR3, as DNA: TGTGCCAGCAGTGGCCCCCGGGACGGCCGATATTGGAGCAATCAGCCCCAGCATTTT.

The J gene is TRBJ2-7, the V gene TRBV10-3, with 10 nucleotides matching TRBD2. The germline V gene encodes CDR1 ENHRY and CDR2 SYGVKD. Trimming took 6 bases from V and 4 from J; bases not matched to a gene: 15. The CDR3 loop spans 17 amino acids. Written as DNA, the CDR3 is TGTGCCATCAGCCCCGCTAGCGGGAGTAGTTTAGGGTACGAGCAGTACTTC. Translation: CAISPASGSSLGYEQYF.